The present T cell receptor beta chain was sequenced within a study of shared clonotypes between healthy human individuals. Free of recent acute infections or vaccinations, the donors were healthy HIV-negative adults. Splitting the CD4+ cells yielded a CD45RA+ naive subset and a CD45RA-negative memory subset. Each subset's genomic DNA was shared equally among a number of immunoSEQ plates. The data were produced by immunoSEQ multiplex PCR, yet TCRdb's version contains in-frame clones alone and is incomplete. The table has 2 million to 2.5 million clones, less than 95% seen once. This CDR3 has 16 amino acids. CDR1 and CDR2 from the germline V gene are SGHRS and YFSETQ. The trim removed 4 bases at V and 6 bases at J, leaving 9 bases unmatched.

The TCR comes from a man aged 18 to 30 in good health. Some clones in this sample may be carry-over from other donors' samples. Sequences were obtained from naive CD4+ T cells from PBMCs. Subset noted: CD45RA+ positively selected. J is TRBJ2-4 and V is TRBV5-1, with 11 bases lining up with TRBD1. The CDR3 DNA sequence: TGCGCCAGCAGCATAGACGGACAGGGGGCAGTAAACATTCAGTACTTC. Amino acid sequence: CASSIDGQGAVNIQYF. Full variable domain (outside the CDR3, taken from reference TRBV5-1 and TRBJ2-4): KAGVTQTPRYLIKTRGQQVTLSCSPISGHRSVSWYQQTPGQGLQFLFEYFSETQRNKGNFPGRFSGRQFSNSRSEMNVSTLELGDSALYLCASSIDGQGAVNIQYFGAGTRLSVL.